Reported below is one T cell receptor (beta chain). V gave up 0 bases and J gave up 7 bases, with 17 bases separating them. The CDR3 is made up of 16 amino acids. The germline V gene encodes CDR1 SGHKS and CDR2 YYEKEE (reference sequence). The data derive from a study of cytotoxic CD8 clonotypes in ibrutinib-treated CLL. Clones were read by immunoSEQ multiplex PCR, and TCRdb kept only the in-frame ones, dropping some. Among 110,000 to 150,000 clones listed, 76% were seen once. The sequenced sample was PBMCs, obtained after 24 months of ibrutinib treatment. The sequence was obtained from a human donor with chronic lymphocytic leukemia. The chain joins TRBV5-5 to TRBJ1-5; a weak D match, TRBD1 (6 bases). The CDR3 here is CASSLGPNREGQPQHF. CDR3 in DNA: TGTGCCAGCAGCTTGGGGCCAAACAGGGAGGGACAGCCCCAGCATTTT.